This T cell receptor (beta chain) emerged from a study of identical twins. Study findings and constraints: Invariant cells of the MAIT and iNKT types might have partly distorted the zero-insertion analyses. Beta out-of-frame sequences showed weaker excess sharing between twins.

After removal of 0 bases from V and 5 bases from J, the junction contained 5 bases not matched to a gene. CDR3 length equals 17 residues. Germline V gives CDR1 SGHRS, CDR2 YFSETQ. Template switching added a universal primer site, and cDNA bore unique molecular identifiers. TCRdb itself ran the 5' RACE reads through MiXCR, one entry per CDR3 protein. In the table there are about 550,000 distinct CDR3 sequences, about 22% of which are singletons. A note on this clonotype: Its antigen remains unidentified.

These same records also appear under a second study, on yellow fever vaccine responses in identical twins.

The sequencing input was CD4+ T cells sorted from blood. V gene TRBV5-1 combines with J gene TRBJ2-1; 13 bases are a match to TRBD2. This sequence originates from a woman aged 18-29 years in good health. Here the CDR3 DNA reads TGCGCCAGCAGCTTGGTGACCGGGACTAGCGGGAACAATGAGCAGTTCTTC. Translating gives CASSLVTGTSGNNEQFF.